This entry describes one T cell receptor beta chain. CDR3 length: 15 amino acids. With 1 base clipped from V and 5 bases from J, the junction kept 6 bases outside the gene matches. The germline V gene encodes CDR1 SNHLY and CDR2 FYNNEI. Authors' processing steps: Scientists estimated how many nucleated cells there were by amplifying reference gene primers. Here immunoSEQ multiplex PCR was the method, and the copy in TCRdb shows in-frame clones only, minus some. V and J calls and clone size are those listed in that table; D and trimming were worked out from the DNA. This table holds a few hundred thousand clones, around 84% found once. This specimen belongs to a study of blood T cell repertoires in COVID-19. For the study at large: COVID-19 samples from acute and convalescent phases originated in the United States, Italy and Spain. In each case, the material was cDNA or gDNA derived from T cells, B-cell-depleted T cells, or PBMCs.

The sequence derives from a woman aged 18 to 35 with acute or convalescent COVID-19. The J gene is TRBJ2-7, the V gene TRBV2; TRBD2 aligns across 9 bases. Material for sequencing was peripheral blood. CDR3 in amino acids: CASSEGAGGPNEQYF. CDR3 sequence (DNA): TGTGCCAGCAGTGAAGGGGCGGGAGGGCCGAACGAGCAGTACTTC.